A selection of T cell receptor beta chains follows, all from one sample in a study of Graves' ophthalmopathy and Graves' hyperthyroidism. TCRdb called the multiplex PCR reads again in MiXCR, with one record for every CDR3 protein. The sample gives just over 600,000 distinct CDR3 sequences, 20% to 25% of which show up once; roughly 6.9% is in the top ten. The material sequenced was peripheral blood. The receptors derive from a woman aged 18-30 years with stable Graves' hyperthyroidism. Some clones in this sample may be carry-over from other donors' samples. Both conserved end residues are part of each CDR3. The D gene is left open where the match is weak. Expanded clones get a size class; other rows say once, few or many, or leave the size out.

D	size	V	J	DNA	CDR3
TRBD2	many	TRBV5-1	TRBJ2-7	TGCGCCAGCAGCTTGGGCCTAGCGGCGAACTACGAGCAGTACTTC	CASSLGLAANYEQYF
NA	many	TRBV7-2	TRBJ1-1	TGTGCCAGCAGCCGAGGACCGATGAACACTGAAGCTTTCTTT	CASSRGPMNTEAFF
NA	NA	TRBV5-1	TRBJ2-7	TGCGCCAGCAGCTTGGGAGAATTCGGGAGCTCCTACGAGCAGTACTTC	CASSLGEFGSSYEQYF
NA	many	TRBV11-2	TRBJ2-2	TGTGCCAGCTCCTACAGCCGGGGCGGAGGGGAGCTGTTTTTT	CASSYSRGGGELFF
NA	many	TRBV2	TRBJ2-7	TGTGCCAGCAAACAAGCGACAGACTCCTACGAGCAGTACTTC	CASKQATDSYEQYF
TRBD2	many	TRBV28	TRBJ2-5	TGTGCCAGCAGTTTGGCACCCGGGACTAGACAAGAGACCCAGTACTTC	CASSLAPGTRQETQYF
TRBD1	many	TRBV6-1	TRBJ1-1	TGTGCCAGCAGTGAATACCCCAGGACAGGGATGAACACTGAAGCTTTCTTT	CASSEYPRTGMNTEAFF
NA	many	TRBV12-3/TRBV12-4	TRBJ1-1	TGTGCCAGCAGTTTTCAAGATACCACTGAAGCTTTCTTT	CASSFQDTTEAFF
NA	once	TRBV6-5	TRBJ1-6	TGTGCCAGCAGTTACAATGAGGGCTTAAATTCACCCCTCCACTTT	CASSYNEGLNSPLHF
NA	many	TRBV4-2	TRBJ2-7	TGTGCCAGCAGCCAAGTAAGCGCGGGGTCTGACGAGCAGTACTTC	CASSQVSAGSDEQYF
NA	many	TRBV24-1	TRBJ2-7	TGTGCCACCAGTGATTTGGGGGACTACGAGCAGTACTTC	CATSDLGDYEQYF
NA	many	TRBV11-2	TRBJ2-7	TGTGCCAGCAGCTTAGTGGACAGGAGGGAACAGTACTTC	CASSLVDRREQYF
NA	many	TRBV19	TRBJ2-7	TGTGCCAGTACACCGGACGGGACCTACGAGCAGTACTTC	CASTPDGTYEQYF
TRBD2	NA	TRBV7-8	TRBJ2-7	TGTGCCAGCTGCTTAGCGGGGGCTACCTACGAGCAGTACTTC	CASCLAGATYEQYF
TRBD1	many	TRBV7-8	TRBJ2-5	TGTGCCAACAGCTCGGGACAGGGGCGTGGAGAGACCCAGTACTTC	CANSSGQGRGETQYF
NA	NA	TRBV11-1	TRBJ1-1	TGTGCCAGCAGCACCCATGAAGCTTTCTTT	CASSTHEAFF
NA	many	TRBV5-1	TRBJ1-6	TGCGCCAGCAGCTTGGACAGGGTATGGTCACCCCTCCACTTT	CASSLDRVWSPLHF
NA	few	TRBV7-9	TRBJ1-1	TGTGCCAGCAGCCATTGGACAGAGAACACTGAAGCTTTCTTT	CASSHWTENTEAFF